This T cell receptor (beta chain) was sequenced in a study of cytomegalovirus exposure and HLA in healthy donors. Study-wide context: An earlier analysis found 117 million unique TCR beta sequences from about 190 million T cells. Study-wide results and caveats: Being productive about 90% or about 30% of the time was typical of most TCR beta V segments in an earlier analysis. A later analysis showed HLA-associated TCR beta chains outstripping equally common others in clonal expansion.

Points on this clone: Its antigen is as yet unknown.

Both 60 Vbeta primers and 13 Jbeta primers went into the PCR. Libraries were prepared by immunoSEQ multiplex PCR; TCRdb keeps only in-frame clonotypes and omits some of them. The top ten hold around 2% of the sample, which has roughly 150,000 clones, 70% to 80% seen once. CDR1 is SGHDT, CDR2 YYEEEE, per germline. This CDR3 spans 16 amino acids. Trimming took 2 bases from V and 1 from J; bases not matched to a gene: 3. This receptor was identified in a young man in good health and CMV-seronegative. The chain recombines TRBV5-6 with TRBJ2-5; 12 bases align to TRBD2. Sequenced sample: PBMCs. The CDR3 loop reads CASSLRTSGIQETQYF. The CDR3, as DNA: TGTGCCAGCAGCTTACGGACTAGCGGGATCCAAGAGACCCAGTACTTC.